A selection of T cell receptor beta chains follows, all from one sample in a study of blood T cell repertoires in COVID-19. The data were produced by immunoSEQ multiplex PCR, yet TCRdb's version contains in-frame clones alone and is incomplete. The table lists around 370,000 clones, roughly 89% of them singletons, with roughly 3% in the top ten. The specimen was peripheral blood. The receptor set was obtained from a young woman who had recovered from COVID-19. The CDR3 runs from the conserved cysteine through the conserved F or W. The order of the fields is V gene, D gene, J gene, clone size, CDR3 protein, CDR3 DNA. D genes are given only for firm matches. Only part of the rows carry a size: once, few, many, or a class if the clone is expanded.

TRBV11-2,-,TRBJ1-6,-,CASSLSRNNSPLHF,TGTGCCAGCAGCTTATCGCGGAACAATTCACCCCTCCACTTT
TRBV27,TRBD1,TRBJ1-6,once,CASRPTGFLSSPLHF,TGTGCCAGCAGGCCGACAGGGTTTCTTTCCTCACCCCTCCACTTT
TRBV3-1/TRBV3-2,-,TRBJ2-3,-,CASSPSAADTQYF,TGTGCCAGCAGCCCTTCTGCGGCAGATACGCAGTATTTT
TRBV6-1,-,TRBJ1-5,-,CASSVRGLLDNQPQHF,TGTGCCAGCAGTGTGCGGGGCCTCCTGGACAATCAGCCCCAGCATTTT
TRBV7-8,TRBD2,TRBJ2-1,-,CASSPGTSGSSNEQFF,TGTGCCAGCAGCCCCGGGACTAGCGGGAGTTCCAATGAGCAGTTCTTC
TRBV27,TRBD1,TRBJ1-2,-,CASSTRGPPIYGYTF,TGTGCCAGCAGCACCAGGGGGCCCCCTATCTATGGCTACACCTTC
TRBV7-2,-,TRBJ2-2,-,CASALQPGGELFF,TGTGCCAGCGCCCTCCAGCCGGGGGGGGAGCTGTTTTTT
TRBV3-1/TRBV3-2,-,TRBJ1-1,once,CASSQVRSGCGFMNTEAFF,TGTGCCAGCAGCCAAGTCCGTTCGGGGTGCGGTTTCATGAACACTGAAGCTTTCTTT
TRBV18,TRBD2,TRBJ2-1,-,CASSPGLADRSYNEQFF,TGTGCCAGCTCGCCGGGACTAGCGGACCGCTCCTACAATGAGCAGTTCTTC
TRBV11-3,-,TRBJ2-5,-,CASSGLGETQYF,TGTGCCAGCAGTGGCCTCGGGGAGACCCAGTACTTC
TRBV18,-,TRBJ2-3,-,CASSHSWGTDTQYF,TGTGCCAGCTCACACAGCTGGGGCACAGATACGCAGTATTTT
TRBV9,-,TRBJ1-2,-,CASSAAGDGYGYTF,TGTGCCAGCAGCGCCGCAGGGGACGGCTATGGCTACACCTTC
TRBV7-9,-,TRBJ2-3,-,CASSSWGADTQYF,TGTGCCAGCAGCTCCTGGGGGGCAGATACGCAGTATTTT
TRBV21-1,-,TRBJ2-1,-,CASSYRTSGTTYNEQFF,TGTGCCAGCAGCTACCGGACTAGCGGGACAACCTACAATGAGCAGTTCTTC
TRBV7-9,-,TRBJ1-5,once,CASGTGGNQPQHF,TGTGCCAGCGGTACCGGGGGTAATCAGCCCCAGCATTTT
TRBV12-3/TRBV12-4,-,TRBJ1-2,once,CASSPPNSYGYTF,TGTGCCAGCAGCCCCCCCAACAGCTATGGCTACACCTTC
TRBV5-1,-,TRBJ1-2,-,CASSPDSTNYGYTF,TGCGCCAGCAGCCCGGACAGTACGAACTATGGCTACACCTTC
TRBV5-1,TRBD2,TRBJ2-1,-,CASSKGLAGGPLYNEQFF,TGCGCCAGCAGCAAAGGACTAGCGGGAGGACCACTTTACAATGAGCAGTTCTTC
TRBV11-2,TRBD2,TRBJ2-6,-,CASSTGDYNSGANVLTF,TGTGCCAGCAGCACCGGGGACTATAACTCTGGGGCCAACGTCCTGACTTTC
TRBV7-2,-,TRBJ1-3,-,CASSLAGTSHSGNTIYF,TGTGCCAGCAGCTTAGCGGGGACAAGCCATTCTGGAAACACCATATATTTT
TRBV6-1,TRBD2,TRBJ2-5,-,CASSESSSGRAETQYF,TGTGCCAGCAGTGAATCTTCTAGCGGGAGGGCCGAGACCCAGTACTTC
TRBV24-1,TRBD1,TRBJ1-1,-,CACAQGASEAFF,TGTGCCTGCGCACAGGGGGCTTCTGAAGCTTTCTTT
TRBV2,-,TRBJ2-5,-,CASSEGHRYEETQYF,TGTGCCAGCAGTGAAGGGCACAGATACGAGGAGACCCAGTACTTC
TRBV6-6,-,TRBJ1-2,-,CASSSTVTYGYTF,TGTGCCAGCAGTTCGACAGTGACCTATGGCTACACCTTC
TRBV19,-,TRBJ2-3,-,CASSVGIDSTDTQYF,TGTGCCAGTAGTGTCGGGATTGATAGCACAGATACGCAGTATTTT
TRBV30,TRBD2,TRBJ2-1,-,CAWSFLAGEQFF,TGTGCCTGGAGTTTTCTAGCGGGGGAGCAGTTCTTC
TRBV5-1,-,TRBJ1-4,-,CASSLEGAFEKLFF,TGCGCCAGCAGCTTGGAAGGGGCTTTCGAAAAACTGTTTTTT
TRBV2,TRBD1,TRBJ1-1,once,CASRATGGQAFF,TGTGCCAGCAGGGCCACAGGGGGCCAAGCTTTCTTT
TRBV2,-,TRBJ2-2,-,CASSQAPAGELFF,TGTGCCAGCTCCCAGGCCCCTGCAGGGGAGCTGTTTTTT
TRBV11-2,TRBD2,TRBJ2-5,-,CASSLTLAGGPGSETQYF,TGTGCCAGCAGCTTAACCCTAGCGGGAGGGCCAGGGTCGGAGACCCAGTACTTC
TRBV5-4,TRBD2,TRBJ2-3,-,CASSFSGRDGDTQYF,TGTGCCAGCAGCTTCAGCGGGAGAGATGGAGATACGCAGTATTTT
TRBV7-2,TRBD2,TRBJ2-1,-,CASSLAGLVSEQFF,TGTGCCAGCAGCTTAGCAGGACTAGTGAGTGAGCAGTTCTTC